This TCR beta chain was recorded in a study of breast tumors, draining lymph nodes, adjacent tissues. Study results and caveats: The lymph node origin of tumor T cells was framed as consistent with a hypothesis, not demonstrated. Data fit most tumor T cells coming from lymph node, expanding in tumor. Compared with basal-like, luminal-like tumors shared significantly more repertoire with nontumor tissue. Tumor TCR diversity was below lymph nodes but above nontumor tissue.

J gave up 1 base and V 4 bases, and 4 bases lay outside the gene matches. This CDR3 has 14 residues. Germline CDR1 and CDR2: SGHRS and YFSETQ. This clonotype is judged medium-sized. Its antigen remains unidentified. In TCRdb, the multiplex PCR reads were re-called with MiXCR into one record per CDR3 protein. The table lists some 47,000 distinct CDR3 sequences, roughly 39% of them singletons. The chain combines TRBV5-1 with TRBJ1-2, with TRBD1 matching 7 bases. Sequencing was carried out using breast tumor tissue. The receptor was isolated from a female donor with breast cancer. Some clones in this sample may be carry-over from other donors' samples. The chain's CDR3 is CASSPGGDNYGYTF. The CDR3 DNA sequence: TGCGCCAGCAGCCCAGGGGGGGATAACTATGGCTACACCTTC.